This T cell receptor beta chain was sequenced during a study of shared clonotypes between healthy human individuals. This clone was seen only a few times. Germline CDR1 MNHEY, CDR2 SVGAGI. Trimming removed 5 bases at V and 7 bases at J, with 15 bases between. The CDR3 loop spans 14 amino acids. Generated by immunoSEQ multiplex PCR, the TCRdb table keeps only in-frame clones and is missing some. The sample records about 230,000 clones, under 80% being singletons. The chain is built from TRBV6-5 and TRBJ1-5; D possibly corresponds to TRBD1 (5 bases). Specimen: memory CD4+ T cells sorted from blood. Subset: CD45RA-negative fraction. This clonotype was sampled from a man aged 25-40 years in good health. This CDR3 is CASSDQGRQQPQHF. The CDR3 DNA reads as TGTGCCAGCAGTGATCAGGGTAGGCAACAGCCCCAGCATTTT.